This T cell receptor (beta chain) comes out of a study of blood T cell repertoires in COVID-19. Across the whole study: The United States, Italy and Spain provided the acute and convalescent COVID-19 samples. Nucleic acid was either cDNA or gDNA, and it came from T cells, B-cell-depleted T cells, or PBMCs.

The junction had 5 bases not matched to a gene; V was cut back by 4 bases and J by 8 bases. Looked up from germline, CDR1 is MNHEY and CDR2 is SMNVEV (reference sequence). This CDR3 contains 14 residues. Original analysis: Counts of nucleated cells, estimated from reference gene primer amplification, were obtained. Using immunoSEQ multiplex PCR, the repertoire was profiled, and TCRdb retains in-frame clones only, with some absent. That table gives V, J and clone size, and the DNA gave D and trimming. Here the sample spans 150,000 to 250,000 clones, 70% to 85% being singletons. The J gene is TRBJ1-2, the V gene TRBV27; 12 bases line up with TRBD1. Sequencing input: peripheral blood. The source is a human donor with acute or convalescent COVID-19. The donor label of this sample is uncertain. CDR3 sequence reads: CASSSRDRGRGYTF. The CDR3 DNA reads as TGTGCCAGCAGTTCCCGGGACAGGGGGCGAGGCTACACCTTC.